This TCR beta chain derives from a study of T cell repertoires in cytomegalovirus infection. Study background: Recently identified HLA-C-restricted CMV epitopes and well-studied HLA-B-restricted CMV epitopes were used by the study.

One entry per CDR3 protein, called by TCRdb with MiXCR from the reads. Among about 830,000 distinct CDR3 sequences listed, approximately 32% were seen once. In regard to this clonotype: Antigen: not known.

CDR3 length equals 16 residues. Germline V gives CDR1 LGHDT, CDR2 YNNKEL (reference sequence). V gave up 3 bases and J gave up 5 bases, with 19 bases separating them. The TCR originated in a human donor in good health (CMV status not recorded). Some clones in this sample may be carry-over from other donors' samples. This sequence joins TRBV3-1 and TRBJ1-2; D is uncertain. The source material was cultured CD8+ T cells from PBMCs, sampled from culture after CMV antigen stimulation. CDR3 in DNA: TGTGCCAGCAGCCAGACTAACAGAGAATTAAAATATGGCTACACCTTC. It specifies CASSQTNRELKYGYTF. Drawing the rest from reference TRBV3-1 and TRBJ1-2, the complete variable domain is DTAVSQTPKYLVTQMGNDKSIKCEQNLGHDTMYWYKQDSKKFLKIMFSYNNKELIINETVPNRFSPKSPDKAHLNLHINSLELGDSAVYFCASSQTNRELKYGYTFGSGTRLTVV.